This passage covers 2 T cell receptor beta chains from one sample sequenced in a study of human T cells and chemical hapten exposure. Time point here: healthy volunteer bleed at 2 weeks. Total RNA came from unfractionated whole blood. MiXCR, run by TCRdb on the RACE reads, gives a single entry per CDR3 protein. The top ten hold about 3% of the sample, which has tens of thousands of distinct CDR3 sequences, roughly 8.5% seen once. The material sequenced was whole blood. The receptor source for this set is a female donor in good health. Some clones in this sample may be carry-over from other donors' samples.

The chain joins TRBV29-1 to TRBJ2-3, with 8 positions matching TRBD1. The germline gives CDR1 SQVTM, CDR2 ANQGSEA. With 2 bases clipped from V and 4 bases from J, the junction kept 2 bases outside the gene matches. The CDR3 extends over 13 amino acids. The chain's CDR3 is CSVENRGSDTQYF. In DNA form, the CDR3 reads TGCAGCGTTGAAAACAGGGGGTCAGATACGCAGTATTTT.

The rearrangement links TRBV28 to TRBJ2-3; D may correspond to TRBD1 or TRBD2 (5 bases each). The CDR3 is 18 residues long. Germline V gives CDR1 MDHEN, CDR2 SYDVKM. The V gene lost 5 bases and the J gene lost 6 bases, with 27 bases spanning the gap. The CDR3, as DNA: TGTGCCAGCAGTGCCCCCGGGACCACACCAAGAGCAGATGATACGCAGTATTTT. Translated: CASSAPGTTPRADDTQYF.